This T cell receptor (beta chain) comes out of a study of blood T cell repertoires in COVID-19. Method: immunoSEQ multiplex PCR; TCRdb's copy keeps in-frame clones and lacks some. The data contain 200,000 to 250,000 clones, about 84% of them singletons. Those enrolled in Seattle joined during active infection and were followed longitudinally afterward. In this sample, this clone turned up a few times. This clonotype originated in a woman of 80 years or more with COVID-19, enrolled during active disease. The material sequenced was peripheral blood.

CDR3: CASRPGTSDNEQFF. The CDR3 DNA is TGTGCCAGCAGGCCCGGGACTAGCGACAATGAGCAGTTCTTC. This chain uses TRBV28 with TRBJ2-1, with 10 bases lining up with TRBD2. Germline-derived CDR1 and CDR2 are MDHEN and SYDVKM. With V trimmed by 6 bases and J by 5 bases, 4 bases remained unmatched. This CDR3 contains 14 residues.